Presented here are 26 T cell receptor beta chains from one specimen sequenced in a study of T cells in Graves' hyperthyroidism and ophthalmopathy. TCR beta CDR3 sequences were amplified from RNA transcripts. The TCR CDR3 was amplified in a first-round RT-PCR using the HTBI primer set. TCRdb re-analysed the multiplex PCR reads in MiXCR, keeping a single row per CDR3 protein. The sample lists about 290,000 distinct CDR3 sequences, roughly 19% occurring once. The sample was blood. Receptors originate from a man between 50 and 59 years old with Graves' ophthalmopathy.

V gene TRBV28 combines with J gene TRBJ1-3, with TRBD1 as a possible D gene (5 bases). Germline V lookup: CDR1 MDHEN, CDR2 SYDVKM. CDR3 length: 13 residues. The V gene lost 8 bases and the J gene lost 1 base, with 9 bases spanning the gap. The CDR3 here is CASWRGSGNTIYF. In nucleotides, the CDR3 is TGTGCCAGCTGGAGGGGTTCTGGAAACACCATATATTTT.

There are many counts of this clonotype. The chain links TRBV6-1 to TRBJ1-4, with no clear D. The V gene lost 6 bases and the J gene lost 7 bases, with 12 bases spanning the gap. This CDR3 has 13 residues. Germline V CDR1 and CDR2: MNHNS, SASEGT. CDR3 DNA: TGTGCCAGCAGGGGTAGAGAAGGTGAAAAACTGTTTTTT. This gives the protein CASRGREGEKLFF.

The CDR3 nucleotides are TGTGCCAGCAGCAGGGACAGGGCGGACACTGAAGCTTTCTTT. This sequence encodes CASSRDRADTEAFF. The chain recombines TRBV7-9 with TRBJ1-1; 9 nucleotides line up with TRBD1. Looked up from germline, CDR1 is SEHNR and CDR2 is FQNEAQ (reference sequence). This CDR3 contains 14 residues. V was pared by 5 bases and J by 3 bases, with 4 bases of the junction left unmatched.

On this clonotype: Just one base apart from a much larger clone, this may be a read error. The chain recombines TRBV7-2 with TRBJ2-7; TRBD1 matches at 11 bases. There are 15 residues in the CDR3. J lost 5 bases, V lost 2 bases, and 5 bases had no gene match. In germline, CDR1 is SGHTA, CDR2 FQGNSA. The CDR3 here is CTSSLSDRGPNEQYF. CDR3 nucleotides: TGTACCAGCAGCTTATCGGACAGGGGGCCCAACGAGCAGTACTTC.

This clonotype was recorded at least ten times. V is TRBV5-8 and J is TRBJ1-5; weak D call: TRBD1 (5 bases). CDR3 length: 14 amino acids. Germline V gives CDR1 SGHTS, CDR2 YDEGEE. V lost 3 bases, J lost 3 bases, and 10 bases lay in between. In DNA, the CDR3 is TGTGCCAGCAGCTCGGGACCGCACAATCAGCCCCAGCATTTT. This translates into CASSSGPHNQPQHF.

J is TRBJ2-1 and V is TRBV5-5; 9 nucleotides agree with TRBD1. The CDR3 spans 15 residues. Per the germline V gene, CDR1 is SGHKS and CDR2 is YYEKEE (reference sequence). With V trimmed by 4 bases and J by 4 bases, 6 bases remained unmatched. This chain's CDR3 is CASSQRQGEYNEQFF. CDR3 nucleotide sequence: TGTGCCAGCAGCCAGAGACAGGGGGAGTACAATGAGCAGTTCTTC.

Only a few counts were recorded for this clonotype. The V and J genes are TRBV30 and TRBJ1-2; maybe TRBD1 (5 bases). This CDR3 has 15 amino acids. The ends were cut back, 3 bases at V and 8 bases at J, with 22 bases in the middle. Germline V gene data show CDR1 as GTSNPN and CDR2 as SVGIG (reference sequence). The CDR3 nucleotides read TGTGCCTGGAGCGCCCGTTTGGGGGTAAAGGAGGGCTACACCTTC. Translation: CAWSARLGVKEGYTF.

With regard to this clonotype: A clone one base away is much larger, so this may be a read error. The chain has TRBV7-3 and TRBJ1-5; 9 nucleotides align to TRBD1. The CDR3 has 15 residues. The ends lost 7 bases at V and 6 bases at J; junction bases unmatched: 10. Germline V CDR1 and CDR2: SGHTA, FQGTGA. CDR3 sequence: CASNRARTGVQPQHF. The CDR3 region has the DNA TGTGCCAGCAACCGGGCTCGGACAGGGGTTCAGCCCCAGCATTTT.

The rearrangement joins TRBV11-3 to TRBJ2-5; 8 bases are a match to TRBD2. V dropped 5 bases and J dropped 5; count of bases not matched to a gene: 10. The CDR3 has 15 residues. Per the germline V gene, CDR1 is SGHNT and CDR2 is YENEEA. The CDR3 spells CASSAGGAALETQYF. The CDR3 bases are TGTGCCAGCAGCGCCGGGGGGGCCGCCCTGGAGACCCAGTACTTC.

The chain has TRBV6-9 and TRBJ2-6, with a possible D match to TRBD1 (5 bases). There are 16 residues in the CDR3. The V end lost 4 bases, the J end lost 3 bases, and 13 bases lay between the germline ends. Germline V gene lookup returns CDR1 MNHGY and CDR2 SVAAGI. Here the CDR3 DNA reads TGTGCCAGCAGTTCAGGGCAGGGCGGTGGGGCCAACGTCCTGACTTTC. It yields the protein CASSSGQGGGANVLTF.

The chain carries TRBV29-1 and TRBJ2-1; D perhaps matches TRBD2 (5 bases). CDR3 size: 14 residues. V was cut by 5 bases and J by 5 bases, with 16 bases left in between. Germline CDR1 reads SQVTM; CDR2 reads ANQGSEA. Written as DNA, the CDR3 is TGCAGCGTTACCAAAGTCGGGGTAAACAATGAGCAGTTCTTC. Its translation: CSVTKVGVNNEQFF.

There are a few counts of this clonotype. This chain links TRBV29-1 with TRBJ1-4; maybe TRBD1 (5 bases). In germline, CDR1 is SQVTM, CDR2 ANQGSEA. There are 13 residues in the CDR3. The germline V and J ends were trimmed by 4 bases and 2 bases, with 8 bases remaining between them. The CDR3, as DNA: TGCAGCGTTGTTGCAGGGACTAATGAAAAACTGTTTTTT. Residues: CSVVAGTNEKLFF.

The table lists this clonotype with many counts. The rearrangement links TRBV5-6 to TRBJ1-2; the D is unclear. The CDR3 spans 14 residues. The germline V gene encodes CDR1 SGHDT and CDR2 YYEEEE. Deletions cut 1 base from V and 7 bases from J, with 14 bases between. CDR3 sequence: CASSLFLGAGGYTF. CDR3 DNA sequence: TGTGCCAGCAGCTTGTTTCTGGGCGCGGGTGGCTACACCTTC.

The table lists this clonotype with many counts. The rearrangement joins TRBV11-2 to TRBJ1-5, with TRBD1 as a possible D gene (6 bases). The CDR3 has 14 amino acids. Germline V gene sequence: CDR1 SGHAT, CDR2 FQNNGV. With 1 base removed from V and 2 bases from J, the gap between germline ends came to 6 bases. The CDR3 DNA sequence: TGTGCCAGCAGCTTAGCAGGGGGCAATCAGCCCCAGCATTTT. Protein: CASSLAGGNQPQHF. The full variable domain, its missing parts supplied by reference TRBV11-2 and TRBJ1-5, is EAGVAQSPRYKIIEKRQSVAFWCNPISGHATLYWYQQILGQGPKLLIQFQNNGVVDDSQLPKDRFSAERLKGVDSTLKIQPAKLEDSAVYLCASSLAGGNQPQHFGDGTRLSIL.

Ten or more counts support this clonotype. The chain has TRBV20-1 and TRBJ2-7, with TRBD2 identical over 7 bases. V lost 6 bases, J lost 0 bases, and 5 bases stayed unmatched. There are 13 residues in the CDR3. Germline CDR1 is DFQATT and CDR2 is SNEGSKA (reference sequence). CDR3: CSASSGYSYEQYF. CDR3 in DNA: TGCAGTGCATCTAGCGGTTACTCCTACGAGCAGTACTTC.

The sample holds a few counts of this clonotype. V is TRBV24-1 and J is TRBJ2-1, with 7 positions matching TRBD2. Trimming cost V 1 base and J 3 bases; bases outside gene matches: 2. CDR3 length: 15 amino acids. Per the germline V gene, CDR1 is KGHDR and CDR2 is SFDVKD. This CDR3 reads CATSDLPGGYNEQFF. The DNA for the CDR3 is TGTGCCACCAGTGATTTACCGGGAGGCTACAATGAGCAGTTCTTC.

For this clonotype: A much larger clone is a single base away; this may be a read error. CDR3 DNA: TGTGCCTCCGAAGGGGGCACGGACTACGAGCAGTGCTTC. Its protein is CASEGGTDYEQCF. The V and J genes are TRBV2 and TRBJ2-7, with D possibly matching TRBD1 (7 bases). Germline V CDR1 and CDR2: SNHLY, FYNNEI. The CDR3 contains 13 residues.

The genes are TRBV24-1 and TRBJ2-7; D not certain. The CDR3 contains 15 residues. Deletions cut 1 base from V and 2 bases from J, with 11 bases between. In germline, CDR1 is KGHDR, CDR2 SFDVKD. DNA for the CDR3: TGTGCCACCAGTGATTTCGGGCACACACCCTACGAGCAGTACTTC. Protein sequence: CATSDFGHTPYEQYF.

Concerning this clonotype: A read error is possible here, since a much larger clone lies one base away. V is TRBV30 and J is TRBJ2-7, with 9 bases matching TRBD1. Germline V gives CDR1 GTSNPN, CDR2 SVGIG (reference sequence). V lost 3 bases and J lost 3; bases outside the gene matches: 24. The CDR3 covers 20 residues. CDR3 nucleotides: TGTGCCTGGAGCGCTCCCCGGATGGGGACAGGGCGGCTAGCGGACTACGAGCAGTACTTC. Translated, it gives CAWSAPRMGTGRLADYEQYF.

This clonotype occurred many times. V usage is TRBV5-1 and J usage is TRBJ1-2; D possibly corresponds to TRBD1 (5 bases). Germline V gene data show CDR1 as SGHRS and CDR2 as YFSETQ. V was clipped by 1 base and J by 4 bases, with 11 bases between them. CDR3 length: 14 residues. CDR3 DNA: TGCGCCAGCAGCTTGTATCAGGACACCTATGGCTACACCTTC. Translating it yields CASSLYQDTYGYTF.

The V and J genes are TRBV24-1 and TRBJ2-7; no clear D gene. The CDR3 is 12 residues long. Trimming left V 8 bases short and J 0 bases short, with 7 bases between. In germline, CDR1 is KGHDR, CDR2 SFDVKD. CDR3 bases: TGTGCCACCACTAGTCACTCCTACGAGCAGTACTTC. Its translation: CATTSHSYEQYF.

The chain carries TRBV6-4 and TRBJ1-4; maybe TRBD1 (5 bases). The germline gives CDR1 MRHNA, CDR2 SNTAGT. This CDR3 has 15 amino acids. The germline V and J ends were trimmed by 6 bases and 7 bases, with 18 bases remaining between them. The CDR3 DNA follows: TGTGCCAGCAGCCGAAGGGGCCAGTCGGTTGAAAAACTGTTTTTT. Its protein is CASSRRGQSVEKLFF.

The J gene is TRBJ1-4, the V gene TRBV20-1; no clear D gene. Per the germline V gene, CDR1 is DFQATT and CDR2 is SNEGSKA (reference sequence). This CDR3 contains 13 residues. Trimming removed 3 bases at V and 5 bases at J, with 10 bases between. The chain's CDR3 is CSASQASNEKLFF. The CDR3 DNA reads TGCAGTGCTAGTCAGGCTTCAAATGAAAAACTGTTTTTT.

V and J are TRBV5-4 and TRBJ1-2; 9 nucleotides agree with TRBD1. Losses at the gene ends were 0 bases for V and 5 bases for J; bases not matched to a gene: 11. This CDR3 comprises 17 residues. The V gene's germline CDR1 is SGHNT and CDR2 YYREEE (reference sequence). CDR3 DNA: TGTGCCAGCAGCTTGGTAGGAGACAGGGGGATACGATATGGCTACACCTTC. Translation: CASSLVGDRGIRYGYTF.

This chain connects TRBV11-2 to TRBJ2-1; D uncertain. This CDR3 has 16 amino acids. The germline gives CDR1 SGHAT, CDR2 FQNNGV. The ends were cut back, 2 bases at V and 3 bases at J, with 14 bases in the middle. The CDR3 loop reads CASSLRLTENYNEQFF. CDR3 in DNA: TGTGCCAGCAGCTTAAGACTCACAGAGAACTACAATGAGCAGTTCTTC.

The CDR3 bases are TGTGCCAGCAGCTTTTTCCCACGGGGACGGGCGACCAGGAACACTGAAGCTTTCTTT. Translating it yields CASSFFPRGRATRNTEAFF. The chain couples TRBV7-2 to TRBJ1-1; TRBD1 might be the D (5 bases). This CDR3 has 19 amino acids. Trimming left V 3 bases short and J 1 base short, with 24 bases between. Germline V gene data show CDR1 as SGHTA and CDR2 as FQGNSA.